This entry lists 5 T cell receptor beta chains sequenced from one sample in a study of response to subunit inactivated influenza vaccine. A single record per CDR3 protein comes from TCRdb applying MiXCR to the RT-PCR reads. This table has about 480,000 distinct CDR3 sequences, approximately 9.9% appearing once. The sample was PBMCs from blood, taken about 40 days after vaccination. The receptors come from a man aged 45-65 years who received an inactivated influenza vaccine.

There are a few counts of this clonotype. The chain employs TRBV12-3 or TRBV12-4 and TRBJ2-3; 8 nucleotides line up with TRBD2. Trimming cost V 1 base and J 5 bases; bases outside gene matches: 8. The CDR3 is 16 amino acids. Here the CDR3 DNA reads TGTGCCAGCAGTTTAGTCGGGACTAGGTTTGGAGATACGCAGTATTTT. Its translation: CASSLVGTRFGDTQYF.

Concerning this clonotype: A much more abundant neighbour one base away suggests this may be a read error. The chain couples TRBV7-2 to TRBJ2-1, with 11 bases lining up with TRBD2. CDR3 size: 15 residues. The germline V gene has CDR1 SGHTA and CDR2 FQGNSA. The CDR3 sequence is CASSFMTSGINEQLF. For the CDR3, the DNA is TGTGCCAGCAGCTTTATGACTAGCGGGATAAATGAGCAGTTATTC.

This clonotype was detected only a few times. V is TRBV12-3 or TRBV12-4 and J is TRBJ2-5; 7 bases match TRBD2. Trimming took 3 bases from V and 1 from J; bases not matched to a gene: 5. The CDR3 is 15 amino acids. CDR3 protein: CASSLAAGFQETQYF. The CDR3 DNA reads as TGTGCCAGCAGTTTGGCAGCGGGGTTCCAAGAGACCCAGTACTTC.

The V and J genes are TRBV2 and TRBJ2-1; 9 bases map to TRBD1. The CDR3 spans 17 residues. V trimming: 7 bases; J trimming: 2 bases; junction bases outside the gene matches: 12. Germline V gene data show CDR1 as SNHLY and CDR2 as FYNNEI. As DNA, the CDR3 is TGTGCCAGCAATGACCCCTCGGGACAGGGAGCCTACAATGAGCAGTTCTTC. Its translation: CASNDPSGQGAYNEQFF.

The chain joins TRBV2 to TRBJ2-4; D possibly corresponds to TRBD2 (6 bases). V dropped 7 bases and J dropped 7 bases, with 17 bases sitting between them. Germline lookup yields CDR1 SNHLY and CDR2 FYNNEI. This CDR3 has 14 amino acids. In DNA form, the CDR3 reads TGTGCCAGCATGATCGACCTAGGAGGGAACATTCAGTACTTC. Its protein product is CASMIDLGGNIQYF.